The rows below give T cell receptor beta chains drawn from one sample of a study of OX40 agonist ivuxolimab in advanced cancers. Repertoires were generated with immunoSEQ multiplex PCR, while TCRdb's copy carries only in-frame clones and drops some. The sample shows some 83,000 clones, more than 90% of them seen only once. Sequencing was performed on CD4+ or CD8+ T cells sorted from blood, taken in a trial of the OX40 agonist ivuxolimab. The receptors were sampled from an adult with an advanced solid tumor such as melanoma, head and neck, liver or kidney cancer. CDR3s include the opening cysteine and the closing phenylalanine or tryptophan. The D gene is left open where the match is weak. Clone size is stated in some rows and not others, as once, few, many or a class when expanded.

CDR3aa: CASSLGQGSNEQYF
CDR3nt: TGTGCCAGCAGTTTGGGGCAGGGGTCAAACGAGCAGTACTTC
d_gene: -
j_gene: TRBJ2-7
abundance: -
v_gene: TRBV28

CDR3aa: CASSMASGRVSGANVLTF
CDR3nt: TGTGCCAGTAGTATGGCTAGCGGGAGGGTTTCCGGGGCCAACGTCCTGACTTTC
d_gene: TRBD2
j_gene: TRBJ2-6
abundance: -
v_gene: TRBV19

CDR3aa: CASNTQPAGANVLTF
CDR3nt: TGTGCCAGCAATACCCAGCCTGCTGGGGCCAACGTCCTGACTTTC
d_gene: -
j_gene: TRBJ2-6
abundance: -
v_gene: TRBV28

CDR3aa: CASSQEFGTSKRNEQFF
CDR3nt: TGCGCCAGCAGCCAAGAGTTCGGGACTAGCAAGCGCAATGAGCAGTTCTTC
d_gene: TRBD2
j_gene: TRBJ2-1
abundance: -
v_gene: TRBV4-1

CDR3aa: CAISEPAFRREGQGETQYF
CDR3nt: TGTGCCATCAGTGAGCCTGCATTCCGGCGGGAGGGCCAGGGGGAGACCCAGTACTTC
d_gene: TRBD2
j_gene: TRBJ2-5
abundance: -
v_gene: TRBV10-3

CDR3aa: CASSLYSNQPQHF
CDR3nt: TGTGCCAGCAGTTTGTATAGCAATCAGCCCCAGCATTTT
d_gene: -
j_gene: TRBJ1-5
abundance: once
v_gene: TRBV5-5

CDR3aa: CASSLPGQGAYGYTF
CDR3nt: TGTGCCAGCAGCCTTCCGGGACAGGGGGCTTATGGCTACACCTTC
d_gene: TRBD1
j_gene: TRBJ1-2
abundance: -
v_gene: TRBV5-7

CDR3aa: CAWRGKGWSHEQYF
CDR3nt: TGTGCCTGGAGGGGAAAAGGGTGGAGCCACGAGCAGTACTTC
d_gene: -
j_gene: TRBJ2-7
abundance: -
v_gene: TRBV30

CDR3aa: CASSLRTGMNTEAFF
CDR3nt: TGTGCCAGCAGCCTCCGGACAGGCATGAACACTGAAGCTTTCTTT
d_gene: TRBD1
j_gene: TRBJ1-1
abundance: -
v_gene: TRBV7-9

CDR3aa: CASRSGTNYEQYF
CDR3nt: TGCGCCAGCAGGTCCGGGACAAACTACGAGCAGTACTTC
d_gene: -
j_gene: TRBJ2-7
abundance: -
v_gene: TRBV10-2

CDR3aa: CASTLLGRGGVAGVSGGYNEQFF
CDR3nt: TGTGCCAGTACCCTGCTGGGCAGGGGTGGAGTAGCGGGAGTATCTGGTGGGTACAATGAGCAGTTCTTC
d_gene: TRBD2
j_gene: TRBJ2-1
abundance: -
v_gene: TRBV19

CDR3aa: CASSLARPNTGELFF
CDR3nt: TGTGCCAGCAGCTTAGCGCGACCGAACACCGGGGAGCTGTTTTTT
d_gene: -
j_gene: TRBJ2-2
abundance: -
v_gene: TRBV7-8

CDR3aa: CASSYGKSSGANVLTF
CDR3nt: TGTGCCAGCAGCTATGGCAAAAGCTCTGGGGCCAACGTCCTGACTTTC
d_gene: -
j_gene: TRBJ2-6
abundance: -
v_gene: TRBV11-3

CDR3aa: CAISESTSGYTF
CDR3nt: TGTGCCATCAGTGAGTCGACTTCTGGCTACACCTTC
d_gene: -
j_gene: TRBJ1-2
abundance: -
v_gene: TRBV10-3

CDR3aa: CSVDSWRHKGEQYF
CDR3nt: TGCAGCGTTGATAGCTGGAGACATAAAGGGGAGCAGTACTTC
d_gene: -
j_gene: TRBJ2-7
abundance: -
v_gene: TRBV29-1